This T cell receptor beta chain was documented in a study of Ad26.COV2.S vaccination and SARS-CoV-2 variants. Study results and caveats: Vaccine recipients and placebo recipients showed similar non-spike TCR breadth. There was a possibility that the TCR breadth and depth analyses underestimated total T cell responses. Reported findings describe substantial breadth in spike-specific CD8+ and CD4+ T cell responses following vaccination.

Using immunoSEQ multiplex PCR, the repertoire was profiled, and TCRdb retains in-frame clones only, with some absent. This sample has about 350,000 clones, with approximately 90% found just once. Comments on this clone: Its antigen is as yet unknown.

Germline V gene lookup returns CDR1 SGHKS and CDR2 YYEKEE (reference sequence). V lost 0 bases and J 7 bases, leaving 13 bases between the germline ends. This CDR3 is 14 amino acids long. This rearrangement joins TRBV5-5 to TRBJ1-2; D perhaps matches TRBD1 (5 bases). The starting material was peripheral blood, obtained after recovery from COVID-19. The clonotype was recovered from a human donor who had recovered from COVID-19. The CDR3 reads CASSLELGRGGYTF. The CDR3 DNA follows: TGTGCCAGCAGCTTGGAATTGGGGCGAGGTGGCTACACCTTC. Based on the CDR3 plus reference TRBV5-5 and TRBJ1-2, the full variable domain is DAGVTQSPTHLIKTRGQQVTLRCSPISGHKSVSWYQQVLGQGPQFIFQYYEKEERGRGNFPDRFSARQFPNYSSELNVNALLLGDSALYLCASSLELGRGGYTFGSGTRLTVV.